This note documents a single TCR beta chain sequence. Original processing notes: Amplification of reference gene primers provided the estimated nucleated cell counts. Generated by immunoSEQ multiplex PCR, the TCRdb table keeps only in-frame clones and is missing some. V and J calls and clone size come straight from that table; D and trimming were deduced from the DNA. The profile shows around 190,000 clones, more than 75% of them singletons. V gave up 2 bases and J gave up 7 bases, with 9 bases separating them. CDR1 is SEHNR and CDR2 is FQNEAQ in the germline V gene (reference sequence). CDR3 length: 12 amino acids. The sample is drawn from a study of blood T cell repertoires in COVID-19. Study background: PBMCs, B-cell-depleted T cells, or T cells were the source of the cDNA or gDNA that made up the material.

The genes are TRBV7-9 and TRBJ2-7; weak D call: TRBD1 (5 bases). The receptor was isolated from a woman older than 75 with acute or convalescent COVID-19. Sequencing was done on a sample of peripheral blood. The CDR3 region is CASSLSRGEQYF. Here the CDR3 DNA reads TGTGCCAGCAGCTTATCAAGGGGAGAGCAGTACTTC.